This T cell receptor (beta chain) stems from a study of cytomegalovirus exposure and HLA in healthy donors. Study as a whole: The Caucasian-associated ancestry cluster contained about 80% of the 300 to 450 genotyped donors.

With respect to this clone: Antigen specificity is unknown.

The study ran its PCR with 60 Vbeta and 13 Jbeta primers. The table came from immunoSEQ multiplex PCR; TCRdb's copy has only in-frame clones and leaves some out. The data contain over 50,000 clones, around 85% of them singletons. V was pared by 2 bases and J by 1 base, with 5 bases of the junction left unmatched. The germline V gene encodes CDR1 MNHEY and CDR2 SVGAGI. CDR3 length: 15 residues. Donors sampled were nominally healthy, though unrecorded immune exposures were likely. Whole-study results and caveats: It has been reported that TCR beta sequences accurately predicted the HLA-A and HLA-B alleles of most subjects. The study carried out a later analysis of TCR beta sequences. It associated some 17,000 of them with specific HLA alleles at a false discovery rate of 0.05.

The chain links TRBV6-5 to TRBJ2-7; 7 bases agree with TRBD1. Material: PBMCs. The TCR originated in a man in his forties in good health and CMV-seronegative. Written as DNA, the CDR3 is TGTGCCAGCAGTTACCAAAGGACAGGATCCTACGAGCAGTACTTC. Protein sequence: CASSYQRTGSYEQYF.